The clone carrying this T cell receptor (beta chain) was detected only once. Sequenced by immunoSEQ multiplex PCR; TCRdb stores in-frame clones only, minus some. The sample has millions of clones, approximately 95% seen once. This specimen belongs to a study of shared clonotypes between healthy human individuals. After removal of 5 bases from V and 5 bases from J, the junction contained 12 bases not matched to a gene. The germline CDR1 and CDR2 sequences are SGHTA and FQGTGA. The CDR3 is 15 residues long. Sequencing was done on a sample of naive CD4+ T cells from PBMCs. As for subset: CD45RA+ positively selected. The chain recombines TRBV7-3 with TRBJ2-7; TRBD2 agrees at 7 bases. The TCR was taken from a man aged 18 to 30 in good health. Some clones in this sample may be carry-over from other donors' samples. The CDR3 region is CASSRASGTADEQYF. The CDR3 DNA reads as TGTGCCAGCAGCCGTGCTAGCGGTACCGCCGACGAGCAGTACTTC. Filled out from reference TRBV7-3 and TRBJ2-7, the complete variable domain reads GAGVSQTPSNKVTEKGKYVELRCDPISGHTALYWYRQSLGQGPEFLIYFQGTGAADDSGLPNDRFFAVRPEGSVSTLKIQRTERGDSAVYLCASSRASGTADEQYFGPGTRLTVT.